These 32 T cell receptor beta chains were sequenced from one sample in a study of blood T cell repertoires in COVID-19. Assay: immunoSEQ multiplex PCR; the TCRdb copy retains only in-frame clones and omits some. The table shows 26,000 or so clones, with about 90% occurring only once. Material: peripheral blood. The receptors were gathered from a human donor in a cohort sampled during active COVID-19.

This chain joins TRBV21-1 and TRBJ1-2; TRBD1, the D gene given by the table, was not confirmed from the DNA. TRBV21-1 is a pseudogene. CDR3 length equals 16 residues. The CDR3 protein is CASSNQSHTCNYGYTF. The CDR3 nucleotides read TGTGCCAGCAGCAATCAGTCACACACCTGTAACTATGGCTACACCTTC.

This chain uses TRBV29-1 with TRBJ2-7; TRBD1 is a possible D gene (5 bases). Germline-derived CDR1 and CDR2 are SQVTM and ANQGSEA. V lost 6 bases, J lost 3 bases, and 6 bases lay in between. The CDR3 contains 10 residues. CDR3 amino acids: CSVGDYEQYF. The CDR3 nucleotides are TGCAGCGTAGGGGACTACGAGCAGTACTTC.

This chain uses TRBV19 with TRBJ1-1; a weak D match, TRBD1 (5 bases). The CDR3 runs to 14 residues. Deletions cut 4 bases from V and 0 bases from J, with 9 bases between. Germline V CDR1 and CDR2: LNHDA, SQIVND (reference sequence). This CDR3 reads CASSSQGLNTEAFF. In nucleotides, the CDR3 is TGTGCCAGTAGTAGTCAGGGCCTGAACACTGAAGCTTTCTTT. Full variable domain (rest looked up from reference TRBV19 and TRBJ1-1): DGGITQSPKYLFRKEGQNVTLSCEQNLNHDAMYWYRQDPGQGLRLIYYSQIVNDFQKGDIAEGYSVSREKKESFPLTVTSAQKNPTAFYLCASSSQGLNTEAFFGQGTRLTVV.

The chain couples TRBV6-6 to TRBJ1-4, with TRBD1 as a possible D gene (6 bases). In germline, CDR1 is MNHNY, CDR2 SVGAGI (reference sequence). V lost 5 bases and J 0 bases, leaving 10 bases between the germline ends. The CDR3 contains 15 residues. CDR3 sequence reads: CASSRRTATNEKLFF. The CDR3 nucleotides read TGTGCCAGCAGTCGACGGACAGCAACTAATGAAAAACTGTTTTTT.

The rearrangement uses TRBV7-2 and TRBJ2-5; 11 bases line up with TRBD2. In germline, CDR1 is SGHTA, CDR2 FQGNSA. Trimming at V came to 3 bases and at J to 5 bases, leaving 5 bases not matched to a gene. CDR3 size: 15 residues. The DNA of the CDR3 is TGTGCCAGCAGCTTTAGCGGGGGGGCAGGGGAGACCCAGTACTTC. Protein product: CASSFSGGAGETQYF.

The chain combines TRBV19 with TRBJ1-2, with D possibly TRBD1 on 6 matching bases. The germline V and J ends were trimmed by 7 bases and 4 bases, with 16 bases remaining between them. Germline CDR1 and CDR2: LNHDA and SQIVND (reference sequence). The CDR3 extends over 14 amino acids. The CDR3 bases are TGTGCCAGTACTTATGGTGGACAGCTCTATGGCTACACCTTC. It translates to CASTYGGQLYGYTF.

The chain carries TRBV7-9 and TRBJ2-2; 7 nucleotides match TRBD2. V shed 9 bases and J 6 bases; nucleotides not matched to a gene: 10. The CDR3 sequence is 14 residues long. Germline V CDR1 and CDR2: SEHNR, FQNEAQ (reference sequence). The CDR3 here is CARAGPGGPGELFF. The CDR3 DNA reads as TGTGCCAGAGCGGGGCCAGGTGGTCCCGGGGAGCTGTTTTTT.

This rearrangement joins TRBV30 to TRBJ1-6, with 8 nucleotides matching TRBD1. The ends lost 7 bases at V and 13 bases at J; junction bases unmatched: 15. This CDR3 has 14 residues. CDR1 and CDR2 from the germline V gene are GTSNPN and SVGIG (reference sequence). Here the CDR3 DNA reads TGTGCCTTTACCCCTGGCAGGGGGCAAGGGCCCCTCCACTTT. Residues: CAFTPGRGQGPLHF.

The rearrangement uses TRBV15 and TRBJ2-2; the D is unclear. The CDR3 length is 13 residues. Germline V gene sequence: CDR1 LNHNV, CDR2 YYDKDF (reference sequence). Trimming took 5 bases from V and 5 from J, leaving 9 bases between them. CDR3 in amino acids: CATSYLRTGELFF. The CDR3 nucleotides read TGTGCCACCAGCTACTTGAGGACCGGGGAGCTGTTTTTT.

This clone has only one observation. The chain recombines TRBV21-1 with TRBJ1-5. TRBV21-1 is an annotated pseudogene. The CDR3 is 16 amino acids. The CDR3 loop reads CASSKAGGLPYQPQHF. Here the CDR3 DNA reads TGTGCCAGCAGCAAAGCCGGGGGATTACCATATCAGCCCCAGCATTTT.

This clone was seen more than once but under ten times. The rearrangement links TRBV9 to TRBJ2-7, with 12 bases aligning to TRBD2. This CDR3 contains 14 residues. Trimming cost V 2 bases and J 3 bases; bases outside gene matches: 0. Germline V CDR1 and CDR2: SGDLS, YYNGEE. CDR3: CASSVTSGGYEQYF. CDR3 coding DNA: TGTGCCAGCAGCGTGACTAGCGGGGGCTACGAGCAGTACTTC.

The chain employs TRBV2 and TRBJ2-1; TRBD2 aligns across 10 bases. Trimming cost V 4 bases and J 7 bases; bases outside gene matches: 7. Germline loops: CDR1 SNHLY, CDR2 FYNNEI. The CDR3 is made up of 15 amino acids. CDR3 in DNA: TGTGCCAGCAGTGCCGATAGCGGGGGGATAAATGAGCAGTTCTTC. Encoded protein: CASSADSGGINEQFF.

This chain joins TRBV7-9 and TRBJ1-2; the match to TRBD1 covers 7 bases. The V and J ends lost 5 bases and 2 bases, in that order; junction bases with no gene match: 8. The CDR3 consists of 15 residues. Per the germline V gene, CDR1 is SEHNR and CDR2 is FQNEAQ (reference sequence). For the CDR3, the DNA is TGTGCCAGCAGCACCTCACAGGGGCGCAACTATGGCTACACCTTC. Translation: CASSTSQGRNYGYTF.

J is TRBJ2-1 and V is TRBV9, with 7 bases lining up with TRBD1. The CDR3 sequence is 17 residues long. Per the germline V gene, CDR1 is SGDLS and CDR2 is YYNGEE. V shed 0 bases and J 1 base; nucleotides not matched to a gene: 7. The CDR3 nucleotides are TGTGCCAGCAGCGTAGAAATCCGGGACAGTTCCTACAATGAGCAGTTCTTC. This gives the protein CASSVEIRDSSYNEQFF.

The genes are TRBV18 and TRBJ2-2; 7 bases match TRBD1. Looked up from germline, CDR1 is KGHSH and CDR2 is LQKENI. The CDR3 is 15 residues long. V lost 4 bases and J lost 2; bases outside the gene matches: 4. The CDR3 coding sequence is TGTGCCAGCTCACAAGGACAGGCTAACACCGGGGAGCTGTTTTTT. It is translated as CASSQGQANTGELFF.

V usage is TRBV5-1 and J usage is TRBJ1-2; 9 bases map to TRBD1. V was clipped by 4 bases and J by 8 bases; unmatched bases: 9. The germline gives CDR1 SGHRS, CDR2 YFSETQ. There are 14 residues in the CDR3. The CDR3 loop reads CASSVVGQGNGYTF. The CDR3 DNA sequence: TGCGCCAGCAGCGTGGTAGGACAGGGGAACGGCTACACCTTC.

The chain joins TRBV3-1 (or the pseudogene TRBV3-2) to TRBJ1-1; 8 nucleotides align to TRBD1. V lost 6 bases, J lost 1 base, and 4 bases stayed unmatched. Germline V gene sequence: CDR1 LGHDT, CDR2 YNNKEL (reference sequence). This CDR3 spans 14 amino acids. CDR3 region: CASRYGTGNTEAFF. In DNA, the CDR3 is TGTGCCAGCAGGTACGGGACAGGGAACACTGAAGCTTTCTTT.

This clone was detected only once. The chain is built from TRBV6-1 and TRBJ2-3, with 7 bases aligning to TRBD2. The germline gives CDR1 MNHNS, CDR2 SASEGT. The CDR3 covers 14 residues. V lost 2 bases to trimming and J lost 5 bases; unmatched junction nucleotides: 4. The CDR3 DNA follows: TGTGCCAGCAGTGAATTTGCTAGCGGAGATACGCAGTATTTT. It specifies CASSEFASGDTQYF.

The J gene is TRBJ1-5, the V gene TRBV10-3; D is unclear. Germline lookup yields CDR1 ENHRY and CDR2 SYGVKD. The CDR3 spans 14 residues. The germline V and J ends were trimmed by 10 bases and 5 bases, with 18 bases remaining between them. CDR3 bases: TGTGCCACCGGTAGATCGGCCGGAGATCAGCCCCAGCATTTT. Amino acid sequence: CATGRSAGDQPQHF.

The genes are TRBV5-4 and TRBJ2-3; 8 positions agree with TRBD2. V shed 0 bases and J 3 bases; nucleotides not matched to a gene: 6. The CDR3 runs to 16 residues. The germline V gene encodes CDR1 SGHNT and CDR2 YYREEE (reference sequence). CDR3 amino acids: CASSLDPGGGTDTQYF. As DNA, the CDR3 is TGTGCCAGCAGCTTGGACCCGGGGGGGGGAACAGATACGCAGTATTTT.

The J gene is TRBJ2-7, the V gene TRBV2; a weak D match, TRBD2 (5 bases). V was clipped by 4 bases and J by 5 bases, with 15 bases between them. The germline CDR1 and CDR2 sequences are SNHLY and FYNNEI. This CDR3 contains 14 residues. The CDR3 loop is CASSAGWIRDEQYF. The CDR3 bases are TGTGCCAGCAGTGCGGGATGGATTCGGGACGAGCAGTACTTC. Full variable domain (outside the CDR3, taken from reference TRBV2 and TRBJ2-7): EPEVTQTPSHQVTQMGQEVILRCVPISNHLYFYWYRQILGQKVEFLVSFYNNEISEKSEIFDDQFSVERPDGSNFTLKIRSTKLEDSAMYFCASSAGWIRDEQYFGPGTRLTVT.

V is TRBV7-9 and J is TRBJ1-2; 8 bases are shared with TRBD1. Germline V gives CDR1 SEHNR, CDR2 FQNEAQ (reference sequence). The CDR3 is 14 amino acids. The V and J ends lost 5 bases and 8 bases, in that order; junction bases with no gene match: 10. In nucleotides, the CDR3 is TGTGCCAGCAGCCAAAGACAGGGGTTAGGAGGCTACACCTTC. Amino acid sequence: CASSQRQGLGGYTF.

V usage is TRBV29-1 and J usage is TRBJ1-2; D is undetermined. The ends were cut back, 1 base at V and 10 bases at J, with 10 bases in the middle. The CDR3 covers 11 residues. CDR1 is SQVTM, CDR2 ANQGSEA, per germline. CDR3 sequence reads: CSVEVASHYTF. The CDR3 nucleotides are TGCAGCGTTGAAGTTGCGAGCCACTACACCTTC.

The chain carries TRBV19 and TRBJ1-1; 8 bases align to TRBD1. CDR1 and CDR2 (germline): LNHDA, SQIVND (reference sequence). The CDR3 loop spans 15 amino acids. Trimming at V came to 6 bases and at J to 3 bases, leaving 9 bases not matched to a gene. Written as DNA, the CDR3 is TGTGCCAGTAGACCCGGACAGGGAGGGTACACTGAAGCTTTCTTT. Residues: CASRPGQGGYTEAFF.

This chain joins TRBV12-5 and TRBJ1-4; D gene uncertain. Trimming pared 7 bases from V and 5 bases from J, leaving 8 bases between. CDR3 length: 12 amino acids. Germline V gives CDR1 LGHNT, CDR2 FRNRAP. The CDR3 here is CASAQENEKLFF. For the CDR3, the DNA is TGTGCTAGTGCGCAAGAGAATGAAAAACTGTTTTTT.

The rearrangement joins TRBV9 to TRBJ1-1; 9 bases line up with TRBD1. Germline V gives CDR1 SGDLS, CDR2 YYNGEE. The CDR3 spans 15 residues. With V trimmed by 3 bases and J by 5 bases, 8 bases remained unmatched. As DNA, the CDR3 is TGTGCCAGCAGCGAGGGGACAGGGCGTCGGACTGAAGCTTTCTTT. Amino acids: CASSEGTGRRTEAFF.

The rearrangement links TRBV2 to TRBJ1-5; D ambiguous. V gave up 0 bases and J gave up 5 bases, with 11 bases separating them. Germline lookup yields CDR1 SNHLY and CDR2 FYNNEI. The length of the CDR3 is 15 residues. CDR3 loop: CASSEAGTADQPQHF. CDR3 bases: TGTGCCAGCAGTGAAGCAGGCACAGCGGATCAGCCCCAGCATTTT.

This rearrangement joins TRBV18 to TRBJ2-3; 7 bases are shared with TRBD2. J lost 4 bases, V lost 2 bases, and 0 bases had no gene match. The CDR3 length is 13 residues. Germline V gives CDR1 KGHSH, CDR2 LQKENI. Here the CDR3 DNA reads TGTGCCAGCTCACCAGCGGGGGCAGATACGCAGTATTTT. Protein: CASSPAGADTQYF.

The chain joins TRBV13 to TRBJ2-3; no reliable D call. Germline CDR1 reads PRHDT; CDR2 reads FYEKMQ (reference sequence). The length of the CDR3 is 21 residues. The V gene lost 7 bases and the J gene lost 2 bases, with 34 bases spanning the gap. The CDR3 here is CASTNHYPDPRNPTNTDTQYF. The DNA for the CDR3 is TGTGCCAGCACCAACCACTACCCCGATCCCCGAAACCCTACCAACACAGATACGCAGTATTTT. The whole variable domain, remainder taken from reference TRBV13 and TRBJ2-3, is AAGVIQSPRHLIKEKRETATLKCYPIPRHDTVYWYQQGPGQDPQFLISFYEKMQSDKGSIPDRFSAQQFSDYHSELNMSSLELGDSALYFCASTNHYPDPRNPTNTDTQYFGPGTRLTVL.

The rearrangement uses TRBV6-5 and TRBJ1-1; unclear D gene. V lost 6 bases to trimming and J lost 2 bases, with 16 bases between them. CDR1 and CDR2 from the germline V gene are MNHEY and SVGAGI. The CDR3 runs to 15 residues. In DNA form, the CDR3 reads TGTGCCAGCAGATTATACAGCGGGAGCAACACTGAAGCTTTCTTT. Protein: CASRLYSGSNTEAFF.

The chain employs TRBV5-1 and TRBJ2-1, with TRBD1 matching 8 bases. Germline lookup yields CDR1 SGHRS and CDR2 YFSETQ. The CDR3 length is 14 residues. Losses at the gene ends were 4 bases for V and 4 bases for J; bases not matched to a gene: 4. CDR3: CASSADRVYNEQFF. DNA of the CDR3: TGCGCCAGCAGCGCGGACAGGGTGTACAATGAGCAGTTCTTC.

The chain is built from TRBV6-2 or TRBV6-3 and TRBJ2-3; 15 bases agree with TRBD2. The CDR3 is 16 residues long. CDR1 MNHEY and CDR2 SVGEGT come from the germline V gene. Trimming removed 4 bases from V and 6 bases from J; junction bases left unmatched: 5. As DNA, the CDR3 is TGTGCCAGCAGTTGGACTAGCGGGGGGGCTTGGGATACGCAGTATTTT. Protein: CASSWTSGGAWDTQYF.